These T cell receptor beta chains were read from a single sample in a study of T-cell memory formation after mild COVID-19. TCRdb re-derived calls from the 5' RACE reads in MiXCR, one entry per CDR3 protein. In the table there are 100,000 to 150,000 distinct CDR3 sequences, about 6% of which are singletons. The material sequenced was PBMCs or a T cell subset sorted from them (not recorded which). Receptor source: an adult woman who had mild COVID-19 (a few samples of this study predate the infection). Cell type and time point are not known. CDR3s include the opening cysteine and the closing phenylalanine or tryptophan. A D gene is named only where the DNA matches it firmly. Clone size is stated in some rows and not others, as once, few, many or a class when expanded.

D,J,size,V,DNA,CDR3
-,TRBJ2-1,few,TRBV29-1,TGCAGCGCCAACCCCGGGACACTTATCTACAATGAGCAGTTCTTC,CSANPGTLIYNEQFF
-,TRBJ1-5,many,TRBV4-1,TGCGCCAGCAGCCAGGGCAATCAGCCCCAGCATTTT,CASSQGNQPQHF
TRBD1,TRBJ2-7,-,TRBV18,TGTGCCAGCTCAAGGTGGACAGGGATGAGCTCCTACGAGCAGTACTTC,CASSRWTGMSSYEQYF
-,TRBJ2-7,many,TRBV7-9,TGTGCCAGCAGCTCAGGGACGAAGAGCTCCTACGAGCAGTACTTC,CASSSGTKSSYEQYF
TRBD1,TRBJ1-2,many,TRBV12-3/TRBV12-4,TGTGCCAGCACCCCACAGGGGGCGGGCTACACCTTC,CASTPQGAGYTF
TRBD1,TRBJ1-4,-,TRBV11-2,TGTGCCAGCAGCTATACGGGGACAGTAAATGAAAAACTGTTTTTT,CASSYTGTVNEKLFF
TRBD2,TRBJ2-2,-,TRBV6-2/TRBV6-3,TGTGCCAGCAGCCCCTCGGGGACTAGCGGGAGTTGGTGGACCGGGGAGCTGTTTTTT,CASSPSGTSGSWWTGELFF
-,TRBJ2-7,many,TRBV5-1,TGCGCCAGCAGCAAGGACAGCTACGAGCAGTACTTC,CASSKDSYEQYF
-,TRBJ2-5,many,TRBV25-1,TGTGCCAGCAGTGTGCCAGGACAAGAGACCCAGTACTTC,CASSVPGQETQYF
TRBD1,TRBJ2-2,-,TRBV5-1,TGCGCCAGCAGCTTGCAGGGACAGGCGAACACCGGGGAGCTGTTTTTT,CASSLQGQANTGELFF
-,TRBJ2-7,many,TRBV25-1,TGTGCCAGCAGTGAGAGTGGAAGGCAGTACTTC,CASSESGRQYF
-,TRBJ1-3,many,TRBV2,TGTGCCAGCAGAGATACTGGGTTCATCTCTGGAAACACCATATATTTT,CASRDTGFISGNTIYF
-,TRBJ2-2,many,TRBV24-1,TGTGCCACCAGTGATTTCGCCAATTCCAAGCGGACCGGGGAGCTGTTTTTT,CATSDFANSKRTGELFF
-,TRBJ1-2,-,TRBV18,TGTGCCAGCTCACAGTTAACCCGGGGGAATGGCTACACCTTC,CASSQLTRGNGYTF
TRBD1,TRBJ1-6,-,TRBV12-3/TRBV12-4,TGTGCCAGCAGCTCCAGGGGGCGCGGTTCACCCCTCCACTTT,CASSSRGRGSPLHF
TRBD2,TRBJ2-3,-,TRBV4-2,TGTGCCAGCAGCCAGGAACCGGGACTAGCGGGGGGGCTAGGAACAGATACGCAGTATTTT,CASSQEPGLAGGLGTDTQYF
-,TRBJ2-1,-,TRBV6-1,TGTGCCAGCAGTGTAAAAATCGGGACGGGGGTTAGGGAGCAGTTCTTC,CASSVKIGTGVREQFF
-,TRBJ2-3,-,TRBV5-1,TGCGCCAGCAGCGTGCAGGGGTCGATGACAGATACGCAGTATTTT,CASSVQGSMTDTQYF
-,TRBJ2-5,few,TRBV6-2/TRBV6-3,TGTGCCACCCAATCGTCGACCCAGTACTTC,CATQSSTQYF
-,TRBJ2-7,many,TRBV4-3,TGCGCCAGCAGCCAAGCGGAAGGGTTCGAGCAGTACTTC,CASSQAEGFEQYF
TRBD1,TRBJ1-2,many,TRBV29-1,TGCAGCGTTGTTACAGGGGACTATGGCTACACCTTC,CSVVTGDYGYTF
-,TRBJ2-2,-,TRBV20-1,TGCAGTGCTAGTCAGGACATGACCGGGGAGCTGTTTTTT,CSASQDMTGELFF
TRBD1,TRBJ2-7,few,TRBV7-6,TGTGCCAGCAGCTTAGTAGCAGGGGGTGGCGAGCAGTACTTC,CASSLVAGGGEQYF
TRBD2,TRBJ2-4,-,TRBV20-1,TGCAGTGCTCCCTTTAGCGGGATAACCAAAAACATTCAGTACTTC,CSAPFSGITKNIQYF
TRBD2,TRBJ2-1,many,TRBV12-3/TRBV12-4,TGTGCCAGCATGGCGGGACTAGCTTCGAGCAATGAGCAGTTCTTC,CASMAGLASSNEQFF
-,TRBJ2-3,-,TRBV2,TGTGCCAGCAGGAGGGTAAATACGCAGTATTTT,CASRRVNTQYF
TRBD2,TRBJ2-1,-,TRBV7-9,TGTGCCAGCAGCTCCTCCTGGGGGACTAGCGGGGGAGTAACCAATGCGCAGTTCTTC,CASSSSWGTSGGVTNAQFF
-,TRBJ1-5,many,TRBV7-8,TGTGCCAGCAGCCAACCCCTGGGGACCAATCAGCCCCAGCATTTT,CASSQPLGTNQPQHF
-,TRBJ2-5,many,TRBV7-9,TGTGCCAGCAGCTCATCCGAGACCCAGTACTTC,CASSSSETQYF
-,TRBJ2-5,-,TRBV20-1,TGCAGTGCTAGAGATCGGACCCAGTACTTC,CSARDRTQYF
-,TRBJ2-1,many,TRBV7-9,TGTGCCAGCAGGACAGACTCACGGGGGTTTCGTAGGCAGTTCTTC,CASRTDSRGFRRQFF
-,TRBJ2-5,few,TRBV12-3/TRBV12-4,TGTGCCAGCAGTTCTCAGGGGAAAGAGACCCAGTACTTC,CASSSQGKETQYF
-,TRBJ2-7,many,TRBV5-1,TGCGCCAGCAGCCCTGGACCCGGAGGCTACGAGCAGTACTTC,CASSPGPGGYEQYF
TRBD2,TRBJ2-7,many,TRBV29-1,TGCAGCGTCGGGGGACTAATTAGGGGAGAGCAGTACTTC,CSVGGLIRGEQYF
-,TRBJ1-2,few,TRBV12-3/TRBV12-4,-,CASNFGNGGYTF
TRBD1,TRBJ1-2,many,TRBV7-8,TGTGCCAGCAGCTTAGCTCGGACAGGTGTCTATGGCTACACCTTC,CASSLARTGVYGYTF
-,TRBJ2-3,-,TRBV12-3/TRBV12-4,TGTGCCAGCGGACGCACAGATACGCAGTATTTT,CASGRTDTQYF
-,TRBJ2-7,few,TRBV7-9,TGTGCCAGCAGCTTAGAGAGATTTGAGCAGTACTTC,CASSLERFEQYF
-,TRBJ1-1,many,TRBV5-1,TGCGCCAGCAGCGAACAGGGAGTTAACACTGAAGCTTTCTTT,CASSEQGVNTEAFF
-,TRBJ1-1,-,TRBV20-1,TGCAGTGCTAGAGAGGAGGGATGGGGCACTGAAGCTTTCTTT,CSAREEGWGTEAFF
TRBD2,TRBJ2-1,many,TRBV20-1,TGCAGTGCTAGAGGCCTACTAGCGGGGGGGCCCTACAATGAGCAGTTCTTC,CSARGLLAGGPYNEQFF
TRBD2,TRBJ2-7,few,TRBV12-3/TRBV12-4,TGTGCCAGCAAGCCGGGACTAGCCGACTACGAGCAGTACTTC,CASKPGLADYEQYF
-,TRBJ2-2,few,TRBV24-1,TGTGCCACCAGTGATTCACAGGACCGGGCCGGGGAGCTGTTTTTT,CATSDSQDRAGELFF
-,TRBJ2-5,-,TRBV5-5,TGTGCCAGCAGCTTGATGTGGGTCCAAGAGACCCAGTACTTC,CASSLMWVQETQYF
TRBD1,TRBJ1-1,few,TRBV7-6,TGTGCCAGCAGCCTTAGGCCCGGGACAGGGGGGAGAACTGAAGCTTTCTTT,CASSLRPGTGGRTEAFF
TRBD2,TRBJ2-1,few,TRBV4-2,TGTGCCAGCAGCCAAGAGTCGAGCGGGAACTACAATGAGCAGTTCTTC,CASSQESSGNYNEQFF
-,TRBJ1-5,many,TRBV27,TGTGCCAGCAGTTCCAGCAGTACTCAGCCCCAGCATTTT,CASSSSSTQPQHF
TRBD1,TRBJ1-2,many,TRBV6-1,TGTGCCAGCAGTGCGGGACAGGCAGGGGGCTACACCTTC,CASSAGQAGGYTF